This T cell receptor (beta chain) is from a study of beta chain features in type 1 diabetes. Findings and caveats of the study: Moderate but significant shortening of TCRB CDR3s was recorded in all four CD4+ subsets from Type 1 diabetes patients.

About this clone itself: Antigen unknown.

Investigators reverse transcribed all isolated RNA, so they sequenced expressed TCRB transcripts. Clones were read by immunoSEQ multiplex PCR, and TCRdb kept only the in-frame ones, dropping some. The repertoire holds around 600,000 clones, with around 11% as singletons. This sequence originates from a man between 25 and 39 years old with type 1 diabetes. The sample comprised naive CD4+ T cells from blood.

The CDR3 DNA sequence: TGTGCCAGCAGTTACGCTACCGGGACGACAACTGAAGCTTTCTTT. Amino acid sequence: CASSYATGTTTEAFF. The chain employs TRBV6-6 and TRBJ1-1, with D tentatively TRBD1 (5 bases). V lost 2 bases, J lost 5 bases, and 15 bases lay in between. The CDR3 length is 15 residues. The germline V gene has CDR1 MNHNY and CDR2 SVGAGI (reference sequence).